This T cell receptor beta chain emerged from a study of graft-versus-host responses after intestinal transplantation. Assay used: immunoSEQ multiplex PCR; TCRdb lists only in-frame clones, some missing. This table has just over 14,000 clones, 90% to 95% appearing once. The CDR3 loop spans 15 amino acids. Germline V gene lookup returns CDR1 MNHEY and CDR2 SMNVEV (reference sequence). Deletions cut 5 bases from V and 5 bases from J, with 16 bases between. The receptor comes from a human patient who received an intestinal transplant, so some T cells may come from the graft donor. The source was PBMCs, collected 9 days after transplant. The V call is TRBV27, the J call TRBJ2-1; D unclear. CDR3 in amino acids: CASSHASLTHNEQFF. The DNA of the CDR3 is TGTGCCAGCAGTCACGCGAGTTTAACGCACAATGAGCAGTTCTTC.